This T cell receptor (beta chain) derives from a study of blood T cell repertoires in COVID-19. The V and J ends lost 10 bases and 2 bases respectively, with 14 bases between them. This CDR3 contains 14 residues. Germline CDR1 KGHDR, CDR2 SFDVKD. As originally analysed: Reference gene primers were amplified, and this amplification served to estimate nucleated cell counts. Method: immunoSEQ multiplex PCR; TCRdb's copy keeps in-frame clones and lacks some. V and J calls plus clone size are reproduced from that table; the DNA served to infer D and trimming. The table has 50,000 to 55,000 clones, approximately 82% seen once.

Sequenced material: peripheral blood. The clonotype was recovered from a human donor in a cohort sampled during active COVID-19. The chain couples TRBV24-1 to TRBJ2-1; weak D call: TRBD2 (5 bases). CDR3 loop: CATYGGPPYNEQFF. DNA for the CDR3: TGTGCCACGTACGGCGGGCCTCCCTACAATGAGCAGTTCTTC.